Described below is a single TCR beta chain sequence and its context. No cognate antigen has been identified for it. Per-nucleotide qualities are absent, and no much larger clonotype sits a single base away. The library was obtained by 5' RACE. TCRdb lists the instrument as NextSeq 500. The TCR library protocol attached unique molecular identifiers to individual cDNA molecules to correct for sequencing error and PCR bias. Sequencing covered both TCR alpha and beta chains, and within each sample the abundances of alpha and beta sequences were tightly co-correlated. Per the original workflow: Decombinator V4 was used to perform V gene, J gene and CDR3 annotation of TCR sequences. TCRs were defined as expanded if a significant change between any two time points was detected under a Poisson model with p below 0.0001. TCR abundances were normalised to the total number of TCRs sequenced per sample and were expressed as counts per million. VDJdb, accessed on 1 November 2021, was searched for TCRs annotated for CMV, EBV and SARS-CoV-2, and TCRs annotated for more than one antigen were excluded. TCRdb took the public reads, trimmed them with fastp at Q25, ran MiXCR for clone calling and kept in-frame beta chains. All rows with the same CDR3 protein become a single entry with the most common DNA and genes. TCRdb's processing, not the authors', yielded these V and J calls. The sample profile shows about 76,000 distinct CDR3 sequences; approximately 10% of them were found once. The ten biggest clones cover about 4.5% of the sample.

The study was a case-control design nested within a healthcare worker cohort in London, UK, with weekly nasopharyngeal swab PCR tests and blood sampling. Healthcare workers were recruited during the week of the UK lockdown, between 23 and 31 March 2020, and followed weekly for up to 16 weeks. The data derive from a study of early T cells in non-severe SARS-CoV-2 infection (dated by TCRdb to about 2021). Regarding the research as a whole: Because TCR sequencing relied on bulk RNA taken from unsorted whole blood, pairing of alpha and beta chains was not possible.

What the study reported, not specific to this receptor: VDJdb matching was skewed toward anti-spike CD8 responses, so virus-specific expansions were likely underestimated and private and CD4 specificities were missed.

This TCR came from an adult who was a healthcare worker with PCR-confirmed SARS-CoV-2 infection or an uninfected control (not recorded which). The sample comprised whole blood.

The DNA is as follows: TGCGCCAGCAGCCAGGCCCCACAGGGTACCGGGGAGCTGTTTTTT. Its product reads: CASSQAPQGTGELFF. Recombination joined TRBV4-3 with TRBJ2-2; the D gene is possibly TRBD1, with 6 bases matching. V loses 3 bases, J loses 5 bases, and the germline ends lie 13 bases apart. CDR1 and CDR2, per the germline V gene, are LGHNA and YSLEER. The CDR3 spans 15 residues, from the cysteine through the phenylalanine. Only CDR3 DNA remains: 45 bases, in frame from the first base.